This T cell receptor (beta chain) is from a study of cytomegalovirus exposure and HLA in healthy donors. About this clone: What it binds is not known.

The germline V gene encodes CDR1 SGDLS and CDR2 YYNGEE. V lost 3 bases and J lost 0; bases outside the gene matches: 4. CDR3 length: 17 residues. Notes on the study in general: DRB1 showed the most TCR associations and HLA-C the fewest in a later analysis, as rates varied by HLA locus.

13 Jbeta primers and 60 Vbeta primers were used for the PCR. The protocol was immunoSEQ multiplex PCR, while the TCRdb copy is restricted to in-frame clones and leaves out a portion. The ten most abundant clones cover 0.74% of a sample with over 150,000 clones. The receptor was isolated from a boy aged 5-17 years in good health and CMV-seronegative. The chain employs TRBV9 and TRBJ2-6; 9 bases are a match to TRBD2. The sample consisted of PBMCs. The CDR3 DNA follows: TGTGCCAGCAGCGGAGCGGGGGGCCACTCTGGGGCCAACGTCCTGACTTTC. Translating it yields CASSGAGGHSGANVLTF.